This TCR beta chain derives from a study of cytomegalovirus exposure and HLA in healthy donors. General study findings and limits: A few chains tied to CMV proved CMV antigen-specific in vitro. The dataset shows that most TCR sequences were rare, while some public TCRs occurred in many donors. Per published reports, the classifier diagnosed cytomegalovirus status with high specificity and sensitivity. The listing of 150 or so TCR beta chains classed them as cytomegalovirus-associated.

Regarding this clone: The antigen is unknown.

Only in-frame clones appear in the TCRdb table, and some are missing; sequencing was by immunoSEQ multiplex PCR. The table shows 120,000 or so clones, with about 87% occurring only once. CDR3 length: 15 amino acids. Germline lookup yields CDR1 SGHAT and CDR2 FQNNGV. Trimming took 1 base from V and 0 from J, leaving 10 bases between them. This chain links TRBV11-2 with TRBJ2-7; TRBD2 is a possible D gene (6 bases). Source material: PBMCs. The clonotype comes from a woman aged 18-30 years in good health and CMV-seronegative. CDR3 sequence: CASSLVAGSSYEQYF. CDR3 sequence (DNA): TGTGCCAGCAGCTTAGTGGCGGGGAGCTCCTACGAGCAGTACTTC.